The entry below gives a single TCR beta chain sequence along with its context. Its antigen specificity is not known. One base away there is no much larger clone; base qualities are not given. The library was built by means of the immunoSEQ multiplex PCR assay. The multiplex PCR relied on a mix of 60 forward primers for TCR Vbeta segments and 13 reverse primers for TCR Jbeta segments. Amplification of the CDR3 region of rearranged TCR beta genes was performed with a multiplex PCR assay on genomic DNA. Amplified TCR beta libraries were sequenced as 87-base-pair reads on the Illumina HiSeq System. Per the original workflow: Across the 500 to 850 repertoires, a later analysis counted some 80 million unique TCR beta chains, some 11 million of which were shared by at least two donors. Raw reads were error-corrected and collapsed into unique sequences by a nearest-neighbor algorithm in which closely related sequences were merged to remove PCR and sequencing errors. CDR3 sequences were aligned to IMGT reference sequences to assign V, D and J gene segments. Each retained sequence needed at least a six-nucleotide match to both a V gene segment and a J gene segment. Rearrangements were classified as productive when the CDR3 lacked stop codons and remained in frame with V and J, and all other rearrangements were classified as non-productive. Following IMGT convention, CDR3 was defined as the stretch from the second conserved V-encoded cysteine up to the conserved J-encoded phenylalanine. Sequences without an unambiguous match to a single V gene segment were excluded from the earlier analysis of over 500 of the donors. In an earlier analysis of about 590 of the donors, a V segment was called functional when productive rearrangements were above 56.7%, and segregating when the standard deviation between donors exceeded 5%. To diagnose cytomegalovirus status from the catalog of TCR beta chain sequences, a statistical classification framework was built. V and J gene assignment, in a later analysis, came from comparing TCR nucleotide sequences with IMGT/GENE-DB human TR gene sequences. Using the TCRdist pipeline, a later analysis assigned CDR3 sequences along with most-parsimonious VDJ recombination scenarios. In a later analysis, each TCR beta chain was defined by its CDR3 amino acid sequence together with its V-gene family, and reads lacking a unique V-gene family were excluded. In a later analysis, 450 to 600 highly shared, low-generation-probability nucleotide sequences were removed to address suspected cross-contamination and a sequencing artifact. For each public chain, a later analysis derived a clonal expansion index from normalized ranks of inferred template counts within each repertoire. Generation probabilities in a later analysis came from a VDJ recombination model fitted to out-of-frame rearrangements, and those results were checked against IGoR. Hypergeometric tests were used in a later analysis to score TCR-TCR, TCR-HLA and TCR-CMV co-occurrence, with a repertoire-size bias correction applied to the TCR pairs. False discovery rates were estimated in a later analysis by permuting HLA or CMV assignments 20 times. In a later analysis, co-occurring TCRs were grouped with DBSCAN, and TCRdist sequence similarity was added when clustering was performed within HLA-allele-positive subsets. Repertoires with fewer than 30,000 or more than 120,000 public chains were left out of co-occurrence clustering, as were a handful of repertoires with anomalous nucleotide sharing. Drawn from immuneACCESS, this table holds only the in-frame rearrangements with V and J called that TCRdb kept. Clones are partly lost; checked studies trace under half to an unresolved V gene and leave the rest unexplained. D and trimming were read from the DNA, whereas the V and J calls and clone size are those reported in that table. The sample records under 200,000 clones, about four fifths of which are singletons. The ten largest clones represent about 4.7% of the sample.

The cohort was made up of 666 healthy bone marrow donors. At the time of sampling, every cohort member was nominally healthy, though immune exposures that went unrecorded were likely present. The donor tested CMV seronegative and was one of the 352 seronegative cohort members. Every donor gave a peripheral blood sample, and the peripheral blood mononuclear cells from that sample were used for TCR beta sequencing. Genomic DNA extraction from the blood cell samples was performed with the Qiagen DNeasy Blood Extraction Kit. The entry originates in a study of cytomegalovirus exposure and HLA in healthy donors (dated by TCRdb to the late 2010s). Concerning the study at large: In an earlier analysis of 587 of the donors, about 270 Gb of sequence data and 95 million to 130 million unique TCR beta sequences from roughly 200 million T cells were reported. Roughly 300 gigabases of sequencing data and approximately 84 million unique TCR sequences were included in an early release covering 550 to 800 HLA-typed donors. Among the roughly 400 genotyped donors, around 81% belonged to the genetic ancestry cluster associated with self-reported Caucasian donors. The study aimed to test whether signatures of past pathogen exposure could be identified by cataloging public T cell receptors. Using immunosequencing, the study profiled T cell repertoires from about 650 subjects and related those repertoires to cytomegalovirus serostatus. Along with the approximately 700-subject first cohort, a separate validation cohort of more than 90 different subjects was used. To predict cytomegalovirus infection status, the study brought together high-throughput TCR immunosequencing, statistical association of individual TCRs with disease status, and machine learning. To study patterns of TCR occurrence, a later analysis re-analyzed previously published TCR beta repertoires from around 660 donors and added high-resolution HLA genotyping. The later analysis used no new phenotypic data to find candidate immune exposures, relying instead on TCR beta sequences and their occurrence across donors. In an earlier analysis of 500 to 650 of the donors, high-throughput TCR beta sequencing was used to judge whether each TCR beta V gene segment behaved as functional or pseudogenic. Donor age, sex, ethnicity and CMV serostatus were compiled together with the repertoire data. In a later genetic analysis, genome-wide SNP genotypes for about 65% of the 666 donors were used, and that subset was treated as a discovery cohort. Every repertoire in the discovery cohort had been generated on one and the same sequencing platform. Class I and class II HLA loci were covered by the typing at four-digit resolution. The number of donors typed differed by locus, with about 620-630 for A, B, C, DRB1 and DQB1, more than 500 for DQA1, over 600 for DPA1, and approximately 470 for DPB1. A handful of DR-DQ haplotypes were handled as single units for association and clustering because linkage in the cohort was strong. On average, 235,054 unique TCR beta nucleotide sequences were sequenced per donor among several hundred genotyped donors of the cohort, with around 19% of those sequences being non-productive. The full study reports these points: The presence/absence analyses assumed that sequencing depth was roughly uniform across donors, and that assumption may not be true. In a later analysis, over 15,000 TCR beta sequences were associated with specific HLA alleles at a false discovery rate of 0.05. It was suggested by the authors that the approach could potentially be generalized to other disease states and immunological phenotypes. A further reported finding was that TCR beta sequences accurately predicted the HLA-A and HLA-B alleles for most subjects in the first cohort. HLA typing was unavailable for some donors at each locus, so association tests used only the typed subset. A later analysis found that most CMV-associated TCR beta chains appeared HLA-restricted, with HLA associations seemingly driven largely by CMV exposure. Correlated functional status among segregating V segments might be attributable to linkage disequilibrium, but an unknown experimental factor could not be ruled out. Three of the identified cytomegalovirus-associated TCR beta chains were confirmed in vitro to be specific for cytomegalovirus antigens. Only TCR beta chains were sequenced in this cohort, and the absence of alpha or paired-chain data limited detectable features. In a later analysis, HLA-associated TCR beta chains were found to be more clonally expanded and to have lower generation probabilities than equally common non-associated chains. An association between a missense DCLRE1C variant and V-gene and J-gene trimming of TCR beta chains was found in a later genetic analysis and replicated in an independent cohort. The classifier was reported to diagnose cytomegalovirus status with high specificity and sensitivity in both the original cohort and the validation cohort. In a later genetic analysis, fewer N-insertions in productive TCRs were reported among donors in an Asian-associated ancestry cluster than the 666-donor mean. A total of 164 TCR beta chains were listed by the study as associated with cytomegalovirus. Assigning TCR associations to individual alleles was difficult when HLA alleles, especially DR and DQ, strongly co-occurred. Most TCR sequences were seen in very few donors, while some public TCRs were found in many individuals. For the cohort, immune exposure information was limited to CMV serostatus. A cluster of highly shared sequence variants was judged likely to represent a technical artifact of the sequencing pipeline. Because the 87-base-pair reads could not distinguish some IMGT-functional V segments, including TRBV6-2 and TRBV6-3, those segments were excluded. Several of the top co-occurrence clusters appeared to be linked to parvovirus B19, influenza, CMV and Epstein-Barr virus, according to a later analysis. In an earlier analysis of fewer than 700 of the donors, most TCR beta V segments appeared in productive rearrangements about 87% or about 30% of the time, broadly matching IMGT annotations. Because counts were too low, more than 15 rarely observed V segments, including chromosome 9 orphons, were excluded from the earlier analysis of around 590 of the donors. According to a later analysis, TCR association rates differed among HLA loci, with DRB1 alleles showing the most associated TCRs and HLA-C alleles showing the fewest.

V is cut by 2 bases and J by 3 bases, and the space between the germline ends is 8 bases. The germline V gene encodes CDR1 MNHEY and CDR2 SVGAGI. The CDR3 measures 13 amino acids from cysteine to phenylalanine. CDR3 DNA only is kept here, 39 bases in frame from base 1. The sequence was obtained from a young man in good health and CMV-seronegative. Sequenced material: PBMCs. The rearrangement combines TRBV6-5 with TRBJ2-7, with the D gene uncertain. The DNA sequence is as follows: TGTGCCAGCAGTTACGGCACCCGCTACGAGCAGTACTTC. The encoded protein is CASSYGTRYEQYF.